The sequence of this TCR beta chain was determined in a study of T cell responses to AZD1222 COVID-19 vaccine. Profiling relied on immunoSEQ multiplex PCR, and the TCRdb table lists in-frame clones only, not all of them. The top ten clones hold about 3.8% of a sample with about 140,000 clones, 80% to 95% of them seen once. CDR1 and CDR2 from the germline V gene are SEHNR and FQNEAQ (reference sequence). There are 14 residues in the CDR3. Trimming took 5 bases from V and 2 from J, leaving 12 bases between them. This clone has only one observation. The TCR comes from an adult who received the AZD1222 COVID-19 vaccine. This chain uses TRBV7-9 with TRBJ1-1; D is unresolved. The material sequenced was peripheral blood, taken 28 days after the second AZD1222 dose. CDR3 region: CASSPKESNTEAFF. The DNA for the CDR3 is TGTGCCAGCAGCCCTAAAGAGTCAAACACTGAAGCTTTCTTT.